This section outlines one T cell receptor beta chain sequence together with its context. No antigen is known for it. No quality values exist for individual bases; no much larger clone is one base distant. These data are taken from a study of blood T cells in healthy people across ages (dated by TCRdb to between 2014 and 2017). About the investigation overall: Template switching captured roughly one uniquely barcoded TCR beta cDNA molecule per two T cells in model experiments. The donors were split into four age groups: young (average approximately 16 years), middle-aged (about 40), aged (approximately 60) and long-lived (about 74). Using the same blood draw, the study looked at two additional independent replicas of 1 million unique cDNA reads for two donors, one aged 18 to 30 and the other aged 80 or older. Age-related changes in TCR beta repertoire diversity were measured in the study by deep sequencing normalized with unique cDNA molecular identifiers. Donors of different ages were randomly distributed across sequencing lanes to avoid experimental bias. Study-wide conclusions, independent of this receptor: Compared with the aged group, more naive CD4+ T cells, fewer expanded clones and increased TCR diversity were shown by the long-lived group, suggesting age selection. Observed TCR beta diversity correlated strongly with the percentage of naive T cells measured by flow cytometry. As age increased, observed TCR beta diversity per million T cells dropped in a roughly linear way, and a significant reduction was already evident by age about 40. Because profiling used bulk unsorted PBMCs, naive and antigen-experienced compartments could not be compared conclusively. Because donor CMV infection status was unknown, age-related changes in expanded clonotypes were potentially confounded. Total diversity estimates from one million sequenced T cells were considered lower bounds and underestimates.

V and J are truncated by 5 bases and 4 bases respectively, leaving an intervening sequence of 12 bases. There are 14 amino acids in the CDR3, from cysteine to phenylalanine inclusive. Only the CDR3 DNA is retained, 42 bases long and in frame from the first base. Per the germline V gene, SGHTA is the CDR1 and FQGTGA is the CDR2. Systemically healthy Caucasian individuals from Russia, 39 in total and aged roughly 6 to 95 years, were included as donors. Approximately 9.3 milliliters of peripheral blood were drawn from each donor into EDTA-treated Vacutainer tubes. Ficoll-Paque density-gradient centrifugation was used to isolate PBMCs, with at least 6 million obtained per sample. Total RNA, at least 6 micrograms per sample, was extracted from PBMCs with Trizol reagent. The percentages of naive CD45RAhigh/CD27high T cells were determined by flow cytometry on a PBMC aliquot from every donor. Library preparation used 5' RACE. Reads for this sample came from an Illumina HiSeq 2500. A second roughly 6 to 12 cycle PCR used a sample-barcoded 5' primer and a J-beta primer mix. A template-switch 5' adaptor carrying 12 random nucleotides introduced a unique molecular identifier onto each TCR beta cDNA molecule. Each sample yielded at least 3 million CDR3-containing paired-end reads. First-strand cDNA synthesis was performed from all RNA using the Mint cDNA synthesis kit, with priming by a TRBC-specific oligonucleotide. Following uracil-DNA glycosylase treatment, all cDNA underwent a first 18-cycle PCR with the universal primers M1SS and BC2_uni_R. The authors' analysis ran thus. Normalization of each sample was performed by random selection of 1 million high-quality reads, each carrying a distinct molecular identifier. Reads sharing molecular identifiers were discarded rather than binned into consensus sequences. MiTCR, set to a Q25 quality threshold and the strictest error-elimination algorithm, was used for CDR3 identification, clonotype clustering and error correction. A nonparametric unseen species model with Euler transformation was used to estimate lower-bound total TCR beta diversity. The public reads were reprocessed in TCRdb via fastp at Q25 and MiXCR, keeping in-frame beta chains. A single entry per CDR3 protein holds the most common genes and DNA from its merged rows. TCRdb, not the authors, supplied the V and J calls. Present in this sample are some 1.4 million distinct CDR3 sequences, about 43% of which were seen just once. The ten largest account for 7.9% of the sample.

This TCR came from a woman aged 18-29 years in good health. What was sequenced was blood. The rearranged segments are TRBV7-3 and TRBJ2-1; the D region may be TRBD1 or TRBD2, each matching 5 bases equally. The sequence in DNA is TGTGCCAGCAGCGAGGGACCAGATTACAATGAGCAGTTCTTC. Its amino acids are CASSEGPDYNEQFF.